These 4 T cell receptor beta chains share one sample of origin, sequenced in a study of blood T cell repertoires in COVID-19. TCRdb keeps only in-frame clones here, not all; method: immunoSEQ multiplex PCR. The data show under 400,000 clones, with approximately 86% seen just once and around 4.2% held by the top ten. Material: PBMCs or T cells enriched from blood (not recorded which). These receptors came from a woman in her thirties or forties with acute COVID-19.

This clone was counted once. The J gene is TRBJ1-5, the V gene TRBV28; D is uncertain. This CDR3 comprises 15 residues. The germline V and J ends were trimmed by 7 bases and 0 bases, with 13 bases remaining between them. The germline V gene has CDR1 MDHEN and CDR2 SYDVKM. The CDR3 DNA is TGTGCCAGCACACTATATGGTTTTAGCAATCAGCCCCAGCATTTT. Translation gives CASTLYGFSNQPQHF.

The genes are TRBV5-1 and TRBJ1-3; weak D call: TRBD1 (5 bases). Germline V gives CDR1 SGHRS, CDR2 YFSETQ. With 0 bases removed from V and 3 bases from J, the gap between germline ends came to 10 bases. There are 15 residues in the CDR3. The CDR3 loop is CASSLGRQLGNTIYF. The CDR3 nucleotides are TGCGCCAGCAGCTTGGGTAGACAGCTTGGAAACACCATATATTTT.

The chain carries TRBV7-8 and TRBJ1-6; D not resolved. The CDR3 consists of 16 residues. Per germline, CDR1 SGHVS and CDR2 FQNEAQ. The V gene lost 5 bases and the J gene lost 1 base, with 12 bases spanning the gap. This chain's CDR3 is CASSLRRGSYNSPLHF. In DNA form, the CDR3 reads TGTGCCAGCAGCCTAAGACGGGGATCCTATAATTCACCCCTCCACTTT.

The chain links TRBV9 to TRBJ2-1, with D perhaps TRBD2 (6 bases). V dropped 4 bases and J dropped 9 bases, with 14 bases sitting between them. The CDR3 is 13 residues long. Germline V gives CDR1 SGDLS, CDR2 YYNGEE. In DNA form, the CDR3 reads TGTGCCAGCAGCCGCGGGGACCGGGGTGAGCAGTTCTTC. This sequence encodes CASSRGDRGEQFF.